The rows below give T cell receptor beta chains drawn from one sample of a study of blood T cell repertoires in COVID-19. Clones were read by immunoSEQ multiplex PCR, and TCRdb kept only the in-frame ones, dropping some. The sample records about 240,000 clones, around 87% being singletons. Specimen: peripheral blood. The receptors were gathered from a woman aged 70-85 years with active or convalescent COVID-19. Each CDR3 is given with its conserved first and last residue. The D gene is left open where the match is weak. A row's size may be missing; if present it is once, few, many or a size class.

v_call: TRBV7-2
clone_size: .
d_call: .
j_call: TRBJ1-2
cdr3_aa: CASRHVRGATNYGYTF
cdr3_nt: TGTGCCAGCAGGCACGTCCGGGGGGCTACTAACTATGGCTACACCTTC

v_call: TRBV7-3
clone_size: .
d_call: TRBD1
j_call: TRBJ2-3
cdr3_aa: CASSSGTGITDTQYF
cdr3_nt: TGTGCCAGCAGCTCCGGGACAGGTATCACAGATACGCAGTATTTT

v_call: TRBV7-2
clone_size: .
d_call: TRBD1
j_call: TRBJ1-1
cdr3_aa: CASSFNRDRVTEAFF
cdr3_nt: TGTGCCAGCAGCTTCAACCGGGACAGGGTAACTGAAGCTTTCTTT

v_call: TRBV5-6
clone_size: .
d_call: .
j_call: TRBJ1-1
cdr3_aa: CASSFSGVRNTEAFF
cdr3_nt: TGTGCCAGCAGCTTTTCAGGGGTTCGGAACACTGAAGCTTTCTTT

v_call: TRBV2
clone_size: .
d_call: .
j_call: TRBJ1-2
cdr3_aa: CASSPGVSYSSGYTF
cdr3_nt: TGTGCCAGCAGTCCGGGGGTGTCGTATTCTAGTGGCTACACCTTC

v_call: TRBV5-5
clone_size: .
d_call: TRBD1
j_call: TRBJ1-6
cdr3_aa: CASSLRQGASSSYNSPLHF
cdr3_nt: TGTGCCAGCAGCTTAAGGCAGGGGGCCTCTAGCTCCTATAATTCACCCCTCCACTTT

v_call: TRBV9
clone_size: .
d_call: TRBD2
j_call: TRBJ2-7
cdr3_aa: CASSVGHGGSDEQYF
cdr3_nt: TGTGCCAGCAGCGTCGGACACGGGGGGAGCGACGAGCAGTACTTC

v_call: TRBV5-6
clone_size: few
d_call: TRBD1
j_call: TRBJ1-5
cdr3_aa: CASSRGQNSNQPQHF
cdr3_nt: TGTGCCAGCAGTAGGGGACAGAATAGCAATCAGCCCCAGCATTTT

v_call: TRBV2
clone_size: .
d_call: TRBD1
j_call: TRBJ1-2
cdr3_aa: CASPTGQGGGYTF
cdr3_nt: TGTGCCAGTCCCACCGGACAGGGCGGTGGCTACACCTTC

v_call: TRBV6-2/TRBV6-3
clone_size: .
d_call: .
j_call: TRBJ1-6
cdr3_aa: CASSYGPVSPLHF
cdr3_nt: TGTGCCAGCAGTTACGGGCCGGTATCACCCCTCCACTTT

v_call: TRBV5-1
clone_size: .
d_call: .
j_call: TRBJ2-5
cdr3_aa: CASSAQQGSSPPQYF
cdr3_nt: TGCGCCAGCAGCGCGCAACAGGGTTCTTCACCTCCCCAGTACTTC

v_call: TRBV29-1
clone_size: .
d_call: TRBD2
j_call: TRBJ2-7
cdr3_aa: CSARGEWEYF
cdr3_nt: TGCAGCGCCCGGGGGGAGTGGGAGTACTTC

v_call: TRBV6-1
clone_size: .
d_call: TRBD1
j_call: TRBJ1-6
cdr3_aa: CASSEATDRSNSPLHF
cdr3_nt: TGTGCCAGCAGTGAAGCCACGGACAGGAGTAATTCACCCCTCCACTTT

v_call: TRBV4-2
clone_size: .
d_call: .
j_call: TRBJ2-6
cdr3_aa: CASSQVGNSGANVLTF
cdr3_nt: TGTGCCAGCAGCCAAGTGGGCAACTCTGGGGCCAACGTCCTGACTTTC

v_call: TRBV27
clone_size: .
d_call: TRBD1
j_call: TRBJ1-6
cdr3_aa: CASSPGTVLRAPLHF
cdr3_nt: TGTGCCAGCAGTCCAGGGACAGTGCTTAGGGCACCCCTCCACTTT

v_call: TRBV19
clone_size: .
d_call: TRBD1
j_call: TRBJ2-7
cdr3_aa: CASSIGGTGLYEQYF
cdr3_nt: TGTGCCAGTAGTATAGGGGGGACAGGGCTTTACGAGCAGTACTTC

v_call: TRBV12-5
clone_size: .
d_call: .
j_call: TRBJ1-3
cdr3_aa: CTSGLVLSGNTIYF
cdr3_nt: TGTACTAGTGGTTTGGTACTCTCTGGAAACACCATATATTTT

v_call: TRBV3-1/TRBV3-2
clone_size: few
d_call: .
j_call: TRBJ1-2
cdr3_aa: CASSQDDTNYGYTF
cdr3_nt: TGTGCCAGCAGCCAAGACGACACTAACTATGGCTACACCTTC

v_call: TRBV19
clone_size: .
d_call: TRBD2
j_call: TRBJ2-5
cdr3_aa: CASTQAGVGTQYF
cdr3_nt: TGTGCCAGTACCCAGGCGGGAGTTGGGACCCAGTACTTC

v_call: TRBV4-1
clone_size: .
d_call: TRBD1
j_call: TRBJ1-3
cdr3_aa: CASSQDRAGQGKSGNTIYF
cdr3_nt: TGCGCCAGCAGCCAAGACCGGGCCGGACAGGGGAAATCTGGAAACACCATATATTTT

v_call: TRBV21-1
clone_size: few
d_call: .
j_call: TRBJ1-3
cdr3_aa: CASSKMEGAGNTIYF
cdr3_nt: TGTGCCAGCAGCAAGATGGAAGGGGCTGGAAACACCATATATTTT

v_call: TRBV10-1
clone_size: .
d_call: TRBD1
j_call: TRBJ1-1
cdr3_aa: CASSAGQGARISEAFF
cdr3_nt: TGCGCCAGCAGTGCGGGACAGGGGGCCCGGATTAGTGAAGCTTTCTTT

v_call: TRBV28
clone_size: .
d_call: .
j_call: TRBJ1-1
cdr3_aa: CASSPGGNRHTEAFF
cdr3_nt: TGTGCCAGCAGTCCCGGGGGGAATAGGCACACTGAAGCTTTCTTT

v_call: TRBV7-3
clone_size: .
d_call: .
j_call: TRBJ1-3
cdr3_aa: CASSSWNGAHSGNTIYF
cdr3_nt: TGTGCCAGCAGCTCCTGGAATGGGGCCCATTCTGGAAACACCATATATTTT

v_call: TRBV6-2/TRBV6-3
clone_size: .
d_call: .
j_call: TRBJ2-1
cdr3_aa: CASSYRRGGSSYNEQFF
cdr3_nt: TGTGCCAGCAGTTACCGGAGGGGAGGAAGCTCCTACAATGAGCAGTTCTTC

v_call: TRBV6-5
clone_size: .
d_call: TRBD1
j_call: TRBJ1-2
cdr3_aa: CASSRGTDYGYTF
cdr3_nt: TGTGCCAGCAGTCGGGGGACAGACTATGGCTACACCTTC

v_call: TRBV4-3
clone_size: .
d_call: TRBD1
j_call: TRBJ2-5
cdr3_aa: CASSTGGSFLLQETQYF
cdr3_nt: TGCGCCAGCAGCACAGGGGGCAGTTTCCTCCTACAGGAGACCCAGTACTTC

v_call: TRBV6-5
clone_size: .
d_call: .
j_call: TRBJ2-7
cdr3_aa: CASSYFDEQYF
cdr3_nt: TGTGCCAGCAGTTACTTCGACGAGCAGTACTTC

v_call: TRBV29-1
clone_size: .
d_call: .
j_call: TRBJ1-6
cdr3_aa: CSASLGGNSPLHF
cdr3_nt: TGCAGCGCTTCCCTGGGAGGCAATTCACCCCTCCACTTT

v_call: TRBV6-2/TRBV6-3
clone_size: .
d_call: TRBD2
j_call: TRBJ2-5
cdr3_aa: CASSIAGTSFETQYF
cdr3_nt: TGTGCCAGCAGTATAGCTGGGACTAGCTTCGAGACCCAGTACTTC

v_call: TRBV6-5
clone_size: .
d_call: .
j_call: TRBJ1-2
cdr3_aa: CANCIDGYTF
cdr3_nt: TGTGCCAACTGTATCGATGGCTACACCTTC

v_call: TRBV10-1
clone_size: .
d_call: .
j_call: TRBJ2-5
cdr3_aa: CASSESWTGTKETQYF
cdr3_nt: TGCGCCAGCAGTGAGTCGTGGACAGGGACTAAAGAGACCCAGTACTTC

v_call: TRBV7-9
clone_size: .
d_call: .
j_call: TRBJ1-6
cdr3_aa: CASSPSGTRNSPLHF
cdr3_nt: TGTGCCAGCAGCCCGTCCGGGACACGGAATTCACCCCTCCACTTT

v_call: TRBV11-2
clone_size: .
d_call: .
j_call: TRBJ2-7
cdr3_aa: CASSLQGSYEQYF
cdr3_nt: TGTGCCAGCAGCTTACAGGGTTCGTACGAGCAGTACTTC

v_call: TRBV27
clone_size: .
d_call: TRBD1
j_call: TRBJ1-5
cdr3_aa: CASSSGTGAPRPQHF
cdr3_nt: TGTGCCAGCAGTTCCGGGACAGGGGCCCCGAGGCCCCAGCATTTT

v_call: TRBV5-5
clone_size: .
d_call: TRBD1
j_call: TRBJ1-2
cdr3_aa: CASSLVSGERGPYGYTF
cdr3_nt: TGTGCCAGCAGCTTGGTATCTGGGGAGAGGGGGCCTTATGGCTACACCTTC

v_call: TRBV4-3
clone_size: .
d_call: .
j_call: TRBJ1-2
cdr3_aa: CASSQDERGGHYGYTF
cdr3_nt: TGCGCCAGCAGCCAGGACGAAAGGGGTGGGCACTATGGCTACACCTTC

v_call: TRBV6-4
clone_size: .
d_call: .
j_call: TRBJ1-1
cdr3_aa: CASSDGWKNSEAFF
cdr3_nt: TGTGCCAGCAGTGACGGATGGAAGAACAGCGAAGCTTTCTTT

v_call: TRBV6-6
clone_size: .
d_call: .
j_call: TRBJ2-1
cdr3_aa: CASRYNEQFF
cdr3_nt: TGTGCCAGTCGCTACAATGAGCAGTTCTTC

v_call: TRBV2
clone_size: once
d_call: .
j_call: TRBJ1-1
cdr3_aa: CASSEALRGLGAFF
cdr3_nt: TGTGCCAGCAGTGAAGCGCTTCGGGGTCTAGGAGCTTTCTTT

v_call: TRBV29-1
clone_size: few
d_call: .
j_call: TRBJ2-4
cdr3_aa: CSVGVSGDIQYF
cdr3_nt: TGCAGCGTTGGAGTTTCGGGGGACATTCAGTACTTC

v_call: TRBV3-1/TRBV3-2
clone_size: .
d_call: TRBD1
j_call: TRBJ1-6
cdr3_aa: CASSQDSPGQPIYNSPLHF
cdr3_nt: TGTGCCAGCAGCCAAGATTCCCCGGGACAGCCCATCTATAATTCACCCCTCCACTTT

v_call: TRBV5-1
clone_size: once
d_call: TRBD1
j_call: TRBJ2-1
cdr3_aa: CASSLAPQLGQGPFGSDNEQFF
cdr3_nt: TGCGCCAGCAGCTTGGCGCCACAGCTGGGACAGGGGCCTTTTGGGTCGGACAATGAGCAGTTCTTC

v_call: TRBV2
clone_size: .
d_call: .
j_call: TRBJ2-5
cdr3_aa: CASSEVRGRGQETQYF
cdr3_nt: TGTGCCAGCAGTGAAGTAAGGGGGAGGGGGCAAGAGACCCAGTACTTC

v_call: TRBV5-4
clone_size: .
d_call: .
j_call: TRBJ2-1
cdr3_aa: CASSLQYGQKDNEQFF
cdr3_nt: TGTGCCAGCAGCTTGCAGTACGGACAAAAAGACAATGAGCAGTTCTTC

v_call: TRBV3-1/TRBV3-2
clone_size: .
d_call: .
j_call: TRBJ1-1
cdr3_aa: CASSPGPGSTEAFF
cdr3_nt: TGTGCCAGCAGCCCCGGTCCCGGGAGCACTGAAGCTTTCTTT

v_call: TRBV4-1
clone_size: .
d_call: .
j_call: TRBJ1-4
cdr3_aa: CASRLFPVGVTNEKLFF
cdr3_nt: TGCGCCAGCAGACTATTCCCAGTCGGCGTAACTAATGAAAAACTGTTTTTT

v_call: TRBV24-1
clone_size: .
d_call: .
j_call: TRBJ2-3
cdr3_aa: CATSDLPRGPTTDTQYF
cdr3_nt: TGTGCCACCAGTGATTTGCCCCGGGGTCCCACCACAGATACGCAGTATTTT

v_call: TRBV7-2
clone_size: .
d_call: .
j_call: TRBJ1-6
cdr3_aa: CASSQGGGPGYNSPLHF
cdr3_nt: TGTGCCAGCAGCCAGGGCGGCGGTCCTGGTTATAATTCACCCCTCCACTTT

v_call: TRBV9
clone_size: .
d_call: .
j_call: TRBJ1-1
cdr3_aa: CASSVADSSWPNTEAFF
cdr3_nt: TGTGCCAGCAGCGTAGCGGACAGCTCCTGGCCCAACACTGAAGCTTTCTTT

v_call: TRBV6-6
clone_size: .
d_call: .
j_call: TRBJ1-2
cdr3_aa: CASSYRTGNNYGYTF
cdr3_nt: TGTGCCAGCAGTTACAGAACAGGGAATAACTATGGCTACACCTTC

v_call: TRBV7-9
clone_size: .
d_call: .
j_call: TRBJ2-1
cdr3_aa: CASSLKAGAPYNEQFF
cdr3_nt: TGTGCCAGCAGCTTAAAGGCGGGGGCTCCTTACAATGAGCAGTTCTTC

v_call: TRBV18
clone_size: .
d_call: .
j_call: TRBJ1-5
cdr3_aa: CASSPLTAPEPQHF
cdr3_nt: TGTGCCAGCTCACCATTGACAGCCCCAGAACCCCAGCATTTT

v_call: TRBV27
clone_size: .
d_call: .
j_call: TRBJ1-4
cdr3_aa: CASSFRGNDEKLFF
cdr3_nt: TGTGCCAGCAGTTTCCGGGGGAACGATGAAAAACTGTTTTTT

v_call: TRBV5-1
clone_size: .
d_call: .
j_call: TRBJ1-6
cdr3_aa: CASSLSGDAGNSPLHF
cdr3_nt: TGCGCCAGCAGCTTGTCAGGGGACGCGGGTAATTCACCCCTCCACTTT

v_call: TRBV19
clone_size: .
d_call: TRBD2
j_call: TRBJ2-1
cdr3_aa: CASSAPFGGGSNEQFF
cdr3_nt: TGTGCCAGTAGTGCTCCGTTTGGGGGGGGTTCCAATGAGCAGTTCTTC

v_call: TRBV9
clone_size: .
d_call: TRBD1
j_call: TRBJ1-5
cdr3_aa: CASSFGTGNQPQHF
cdr3_nt: TGTGCCAGCAGCTTTGGGACAGGGAATCAGCCCCAGCATTTT